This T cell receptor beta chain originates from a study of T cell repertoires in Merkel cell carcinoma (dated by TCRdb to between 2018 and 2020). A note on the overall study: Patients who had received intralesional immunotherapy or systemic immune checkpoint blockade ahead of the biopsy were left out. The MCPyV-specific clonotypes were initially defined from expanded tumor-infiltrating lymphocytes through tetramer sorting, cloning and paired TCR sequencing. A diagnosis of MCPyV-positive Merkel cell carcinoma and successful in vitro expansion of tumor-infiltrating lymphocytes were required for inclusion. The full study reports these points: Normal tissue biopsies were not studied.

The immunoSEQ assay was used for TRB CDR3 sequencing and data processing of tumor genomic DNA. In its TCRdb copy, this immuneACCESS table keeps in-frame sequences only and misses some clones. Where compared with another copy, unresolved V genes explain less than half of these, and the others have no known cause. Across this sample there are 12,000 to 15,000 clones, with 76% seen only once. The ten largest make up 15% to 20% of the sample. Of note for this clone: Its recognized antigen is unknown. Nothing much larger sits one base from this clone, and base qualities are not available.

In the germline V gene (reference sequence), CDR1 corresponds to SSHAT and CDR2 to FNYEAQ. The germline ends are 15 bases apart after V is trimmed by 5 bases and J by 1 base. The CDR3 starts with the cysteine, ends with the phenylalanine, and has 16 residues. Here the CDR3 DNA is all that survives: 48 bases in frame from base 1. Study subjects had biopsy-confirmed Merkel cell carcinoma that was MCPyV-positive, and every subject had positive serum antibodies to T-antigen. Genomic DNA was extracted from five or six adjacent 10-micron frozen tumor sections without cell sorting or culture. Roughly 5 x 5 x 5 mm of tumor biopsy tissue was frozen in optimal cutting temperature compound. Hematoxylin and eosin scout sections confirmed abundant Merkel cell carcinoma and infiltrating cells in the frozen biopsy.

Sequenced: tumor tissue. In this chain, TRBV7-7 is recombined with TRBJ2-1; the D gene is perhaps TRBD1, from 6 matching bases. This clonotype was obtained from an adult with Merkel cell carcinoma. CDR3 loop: CASSLVPTGSYNEQFF. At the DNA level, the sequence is TGTGCCAGCAGCCTCGTACCTACAGGGTCCTACAATGAGCAGTTCTTC. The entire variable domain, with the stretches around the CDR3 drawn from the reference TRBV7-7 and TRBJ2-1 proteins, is GAGVSQSPRYKVTKRGQDVTLRCDPISSHATLYWYQQALGQGPEFLTYFNYEAQPDKSGLPSDRFSAERPEGSISTLTIQRTEQRDSAMYRCASSLVPTGSYNEQFFGPGTRLTVL.